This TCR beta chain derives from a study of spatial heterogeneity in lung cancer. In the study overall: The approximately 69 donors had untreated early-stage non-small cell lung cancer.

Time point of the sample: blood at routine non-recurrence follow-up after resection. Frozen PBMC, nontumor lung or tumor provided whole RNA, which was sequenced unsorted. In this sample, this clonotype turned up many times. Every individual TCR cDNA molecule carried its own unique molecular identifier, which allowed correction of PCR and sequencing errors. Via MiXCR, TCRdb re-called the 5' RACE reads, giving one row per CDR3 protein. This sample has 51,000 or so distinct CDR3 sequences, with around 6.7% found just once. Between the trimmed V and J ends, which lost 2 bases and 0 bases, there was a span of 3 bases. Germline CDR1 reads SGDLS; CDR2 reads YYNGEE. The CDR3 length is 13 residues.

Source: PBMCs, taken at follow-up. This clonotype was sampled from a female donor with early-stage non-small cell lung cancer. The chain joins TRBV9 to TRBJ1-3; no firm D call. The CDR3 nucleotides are TGTGCCAGCAGCGTCGCCTCTGGAAACACCATATATTTT. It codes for CASSVASGNTIYF. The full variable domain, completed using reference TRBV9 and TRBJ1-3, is DSGVTQTPKHLITATGQRVTLRCSPRSGDLSVYWYQQSLDQGLQFLIQYYNGEERAKGNILERFSAQQFPDLHSELNLSSLELGDSALYFCASSVASGNTIYFGEGSWLTVV.